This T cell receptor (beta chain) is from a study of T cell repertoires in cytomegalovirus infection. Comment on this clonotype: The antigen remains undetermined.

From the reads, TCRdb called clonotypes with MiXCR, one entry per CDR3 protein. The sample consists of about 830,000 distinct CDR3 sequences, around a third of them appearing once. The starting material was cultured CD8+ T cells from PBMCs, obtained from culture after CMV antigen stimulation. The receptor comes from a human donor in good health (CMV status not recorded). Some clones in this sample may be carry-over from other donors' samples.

CDR3 sequence (DNA): TGTGCCAGCAGTGAGGACGGCACTGAAGCTTTCTTT. Protein: CASSEDGTEAFF. V is TRBV6-1 and J is TRBJ1-1; D gene unclear. CDR3 length: 12 amino acids. Germline values: CDR1 MNHNS, CDR2 SASEGT. Trimming cost V 3 bases and J 4 bases, with 6 bases left between them.